The 19 T cell receptor beta chains below were found in one sample sequenced in a study of blood T cells in healthy people across ages. A second about 7 to 11 cycle PCR used barcoded and J-beta primers. TCRdb used MiXCR to reprocess the 5' RACE reads, holding one entry per CDR3 protein. The sample consists of 500,000 to 650,000 distinct CDR3 sequences, 25% to 35% of them appearing once. These data were also filed under a second study, of T cells of mothers and their children.

The sample taken for sequencing was blood. The receptors stem from a boy aged 2 to 10 in good health.

V and J are TRBV4-3 and TRBJ1-2, with 7 bases aligning to TRBD1. The V gene end was trimmed by 0 bases and the J gene end by 6 bases; junction bases not matched to a gene: 7. The germline gives CDR1 LGHNA, CDR2 YSLEER. The CDR3 is 15 residues long. The CDR3 DNA reads as TGCGCCAGCAGCCAAGAATTAGAGACAGGGAATGGCTACACCTTC. Its translation: CASSQELETGNGYTF.

V usage is TRBV20-1 and J usage is TRBJ2-1; no definite D call. Germline lookup yields CDR1 DFQATT and CDR2 SNEGSKA (reference sequence). The length of the CDR3 is 12 residues. Trimming left V 5 bases short and J 2 bases short, with 7 bases between. The CDR3 spells CSALVAYNEQFF. CDR3 coding DNA: TGCAGTGCTTTAGTGGCCTACAATGAGCAGTTCTTC.

This chain links TRBV7-9 with TRBJ2-3; tentatively, D is TRBD1 or TRBD2 (5 bases each). The CDR3 runs 12 residues. V shed 6 bases and J shed 4 bases, with 8 bases lying between them. Germline values: CDR1 SEHNR, CDR2 FQNEAQ (reference sequence). CDR3 DNA: TGTGCCAGCAGAGAGGGGTCAGATACGCAGTATTTT. This gives the protein CASREGSDTQYF.

The CDR3 loop reads CASSPTLQGYNEQFF. The CDR3 DNA sequence: TGTGCCAGCTCTCCAACCCTACAGGGCTACAATGAGCAGTTCTTC. V and J are TRBV18 and TRBJ2-5; D might be TRBD1 (6 bases). The closer fit of TRBJ2-1 to the DNA end suggests the J call may be wrong. The germline V gene encodes CDR1 KGHSH and CDR2 LQKENI. This CDR3 is built from 15 residues.

The rearrangement links TRBV21-1 to TRBJ2-7; the table gives TRBD2 as D, unverified against the DNA. TRBV21-1 is a recognized pseudogene. The CDR3 sequence is 17 residues long. In DNA, the CDR3 is TGTGCCAGCAGCAAAGAGAATAGCGGGGGGGCTTTCCACGAGCAGTACTTC. It specifies CASSKENSGGAFHEQYF.

This clonotype occurred a few times. The chain combines TRBV10-3 with TRBJ1-1, with 11 bases identical to TRBD1. The CDR3 has 17 amino acids. Trimming took 6 bases from V and 5 from J; bases not matched to a gene: 14. Germline V lookup: CDR1 ENHRY, CDR2 SYGVKD. The CDR3 nucleotides are TGTGCCATCAGGGCAGGGACAGGGGGGATCTCGGGAACTGAAGCTTTCTTT. Translated: CAIRAGTGGISGTEAFF.

This chain uses TRBV5-5 with TRBJ2-1; D possibly uses TRBD1 or TRBD2 (5 bases each). The J call is in doubt because the DNA end fits TRBJ2-7 better. This CDR3 has 13 amino acids. The V gene's germline CDR1 is SGHKS and CDR2 YYEKEE (reference sequence). The CDR3 loop is CASSPWGIHEQYF. The DNA for the CDR3 is TGTGCCAGCAGCCCCTGGGGGATCCACGAGCAGTACTTC.

V is TRBV6-6 and J is TRBJ1-1, with a possible D match to TRBD1 (6 bases). V was cut by 3 bases and J by 8 bases, with 10 bases left in between. The CDR3 sequence is 12 residues long. Germline V gene data show CDR1 as MNHNY and CDR2 as SVGAGI (reference sequence). CDR3 in DNA: TGTGCCAGCAGTTATGGGGGCAGGGAAGCTTTCTTT. The encoded protein is CASSYGGREAFF.

This chain links TRBV11-3 with TRBJ2-1; 8 bases agree with TRBD2. Germline lookup yields CDR1 SGHNT and CDR2 YENEEA. Trimming removed 4 bases from V and 1 base from J; junction bases left unmatched: 6. The CDR3 spans 16 residues. DNA for the CDR3: TGTGCCAGCAGCTCGGGGGGGGCGGGGTCCTACAATGAGCAGTTCTTC. It yields the protein CASSSGGAGSYNEQFF.

This clonotype has only a few counts. CDR3 nucleotide sequence: TGTGCCAGCAAGGGAAGGGGTGAGCAGTTCTTC. Protein product: CASKGRGEQFF. This chain connects TRBV2 to TRBJ2-1, with D possibly matching TRBD1 (5 bases). The CDR3 has 11 residues. Looked up from germline, CDR1 is SNHLY and CDR2 is FYNNEI. Trimming stripped 7 bases from V and 9 bases from J, with 10 bases between. The full variable domain, its missing parts supplied by reference TRBV2 and TRBJ2-1, is EPEVTQTPSHQVTQMGQEVILRCVPISNHLYFYWYRQILGQKVEFLVSFYNNEISEKSEIFDDQFSVERPDGSNFTLKIRSTKLEDSAMYFCASKGRGEQFFGPGTRLTVL.

This chain links TRBV24-1 with TRBJ2-5, with a possible D match to TRBD2 (6 bases). The CDR3 consists of 16 residues. The germline V gene has CDR1 KGHDR and CDR2 SFDVKD. The ends were cut back, 5 bases at V and 4 bases at J, with 19 bases in the middle. Here the CDR3 reads CATSGKGPSGVETQYF. The CDR3 nucleotides read TGTGCCACCAGTGGGAAGGGGCCATCGGGGGTAGAGACCCAGTACTTC.

This clonotype was recorded a few times. The V and J genes are TRBV12-3 or TRBV12-4 and TRBJ2-5, with TRBD2 matching 8 bases. This CDR3 contains 14 residues. The CDR3 region is CASGGGRLQETQYF. In DNA form, the CDR3 reads TGTGCGAGTGGGGGCGGGAGGCTCCAAGAGACCCAGTACTTC.

V gene TRBV15 combines with J gene TRBJ2-3; TRBD1 agrees at 7 bases. Germline V gives CDR1 LNHNV, CDR2 YYDKDF (reference sequence). The CDR3 sequence is 16 residues long. The ends lost 4 bases at V and 0 bases at J; junction bases unmatched: 7. The CDR3 DNA reads as TGTGCCACCAGCATGGACAGGACCTTAAGCACAGATACGCAGTATTTT. Amino acids: CATSMDRTLSTDTQYF.

This chain joins TRBV20-1 and TRBJ1-1; D uncertain. CDR1 and CDR2 (germline): DFQATT, SNEGSKA (reference sequence). CDR3 length equals 14 residues. The germline V and J ends were trimmed by 6 bases and 1 base, with 15 bases remaining between them. CDR3 nucleotides: TGCAGTGCCTCTACCTATACAGCGAACACTGAAGCTTTCTTT. Translated: CSASTYTANTEAFF.

This clonotype was counted many times. The V call is TRBV7-2, the J call TRBJ2-1; TRBD2 might be the D (5 bases). The CDR3 runs to 18 residues. The germline V gene has CDR1 SGHTA and CDR2 FQGNSA. V lost 0 bases to trimming and J lost 0 bases, with 15 bases between them. The CDR3 protein is CASSLARLATSSYNEQFF. The CDR3 DNA follows: TGTGCCAGCAGCTTAGCCCGTCTCGCTACTAGCTCCTACAATGAGCAGTTCTTC.

This clonotype was seen a handful of times. V usage is TRBV12-3 or TRBV12-4 and J usage is TRBJ2-7, with D possibly being TRBD2 (6 bases). The CDR3 extends over 13 amino acids. The V end was cut by 3 bases, the J end by 5 bases, with 11 bases between. The CDR3 here is CASSLRERNEQYF. Here the CDR3 DNA reads TGTGCCAGCAGTTTGCGGGAAAGGAACGAGCAGTACTTC.

The J gene is TRBJ2-5, the V gene TRBV29-1, with 9 bases identical to TRBD2. The junction had 9 bases not matched to a gene; V was cut back by 6 bases and J by 4 bases. The CDR3 sequence is 14 residues long. Germline V gene data show CDR1 as SQVTM and CDR2 as ANQGSEA. The CDR3 nucleotides read TGCAGCGTCGGTATTAGCGGGAGAGGAGAGACCCAGTACTTC. Translating gives CSVGISGRGETQYF.

This clonotype appeared a few times. This rearrangement joins TRBV7-9 to TRBJ2-5, with 9 bases that match TRBD2. Germline values: CDR1 SEHNR, CDR2 FQNEAQ (reference sequence). Unmatched junction bases numbered 5, after V lost 1 base and J lost 2 bases. The CDR3 extends over 16 amino acids. In DNA, the CDR3 is TGTGCCAGCAGCTTAGATGTAGCGGGAGTACAAGAGACCCAGTACTTC. Translating it yields CASSLDVAGVQETQYF.

The table lists this clonotype with a few counts. V usage is TRBV27 and J usage is TRBJ2-1, with D perhaps TRBD2 (6 bases). CDR1 is MNHEY, CDR2 SMNVEV, per germline (reference sequence). V gave up 5 bases and J gave up 4 bases, with 9 bases separating them. CDR3 length equals 13 residues. DNA for the CDR3: TGTGCCAGCAGTCCGGACTATTACAATGAGCAGTTCTTC. It yields the protein CASSPDYYNEQFF.